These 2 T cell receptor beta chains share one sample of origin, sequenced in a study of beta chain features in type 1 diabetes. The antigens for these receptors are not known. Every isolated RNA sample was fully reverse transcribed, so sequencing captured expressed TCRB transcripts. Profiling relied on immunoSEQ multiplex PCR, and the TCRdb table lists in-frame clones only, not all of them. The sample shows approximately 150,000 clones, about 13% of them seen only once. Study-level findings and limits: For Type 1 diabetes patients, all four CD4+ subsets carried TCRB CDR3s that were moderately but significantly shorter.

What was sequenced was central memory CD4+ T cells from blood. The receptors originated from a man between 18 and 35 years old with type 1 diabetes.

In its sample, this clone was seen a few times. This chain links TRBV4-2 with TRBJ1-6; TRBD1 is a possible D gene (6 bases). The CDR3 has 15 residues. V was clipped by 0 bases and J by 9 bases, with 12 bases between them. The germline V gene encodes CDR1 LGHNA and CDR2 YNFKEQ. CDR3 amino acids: CASSQDLQGFSPLHF. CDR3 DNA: TGTGCCAGCAGCCAAGATCTGCAGGGGTTTTCACCCCTCCACTTT.

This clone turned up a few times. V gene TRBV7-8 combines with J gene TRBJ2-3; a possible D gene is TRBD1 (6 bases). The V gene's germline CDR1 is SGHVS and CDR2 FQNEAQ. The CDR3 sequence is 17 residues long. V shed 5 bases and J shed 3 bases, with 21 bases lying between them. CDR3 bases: TGTGCCAGCAGCCCGACGACCCAGGGGTTACGGACAGATACGCAGTATTTT. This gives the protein CASSPTTQGLRTDTQYF.